This entry lists 15 T cell receptor beta chains sequenced from one sample in a study of beta chain features in type 1 diabetes. The antigens these receptors bind are not known. Sequenced material consisted of expressed TCRB transcripts (all of the isolated RNA was reverse transcribed). Produced via immunoSEQ multiplex PCR; TCRdb's table is partial and in-frame only. In the table there are hundreds of thousands of clones, approximately 15% of which are singletons. Study-level results: Within each of all four CD4+ subsets, Type 1 diabetes patients had TCRB CDR3s that were moderately but significantly shorter.

Sequencing input: naive CD4+ T cells from blood. The receptors shown here come from a young man with type 1 diabetes.

This clone was seen a handful of times. The chain carries TRBV7-9 and TRBJ2-7; D gene unclear. V lost 3 bases to trimming and J lost 0 bases, with 9 bases between them. Germline CDR1 reads SEHNR; CDR2 reads FQNEAQ (reference sequence). This CDR3 spans 14 amino acids. CDR3 sequence: CASSLSAASYEQYF. CDR3 DNA sequence: TGTGCCAGCAGCTTGTCGGCGGCCTCCTACGAGCAGTACTTC.

J is TRBJ1-2 and V is TRBV30; possibly TRBD1 for D (5 bases). Trimming removed 4 bases at V and 7 bases at J, with 10 bases between. CDR1 is GTSNPN, CDR2 SVGIG, per germline (reference sequence). The CDR3 is 11 amino acids. DNA of the CDR3: TGTGCCTGGAATGGGGGAGGTGGCTACACCTTC. Its translation is CAWNGGGGYTF.

This clone has only a few counts. The chain carries TRBV30 and TRBJ1-2; 7 nucleotides align to TRBD1. CDR1 and CDR2 from the germline V gene are GTSNPN and SVGIG (reference sequence). This CDR3 is built from 13 residues. After removal of 4 bases from V and 5 bases from J, the junction contained 7 bases not matched to a gene. The CDR3 loop is CAWIHRDRYGYTF. The CDR3 nucleotides are TGTGCCTGGATCCACCGGGACAGATATGGCTACACCTTC.

In this sample, this clone turned up a few times. The CDR3: CAISGYGTGGEETQYF. The DNA for the CDR3 is TGTGCCATCAGTGGCTACGGGACAGGGGGCGAAGAGACCCAGTACTTC. This sequence joins TRBV10-3 and TRBJ2-5, with 12 bases identical to TRBD1. Germline loops: CDR1 ENHRY, CDR2 SYGVKD. The trim removed 4 bases at V and 3 bases at J, leaving 6 bases unmatched. The CDR3 sequence is 16 residues long.

In this sample, this clone turned up a few times. The V call is TRBV7-9, the J call TRBJ2-1, with TRBD1 matching over 7 bases. The V gene end was trimmed by 5 bases and the J gene end by 7 bases; junction bases not matched to a gene: 11. The CDR3 covers 15 residues. Per germline, CDR1 SEHNR and CDR2 FQNEAQ (reference sequence). The CDR3 protein is CASSTGQWSRNEQFF. The CDR3 DNA reads TGTGCCAGCAGCACGGGACAGTGGAGTAGGAATGAGCAGTTCTTC.

The J gene is TRBJ1-3, the V gene TRBV19, with 8 bases aligning to TRBD1. This CDR3 has 19 residues. Unmatched junction bases numbered 16, after V lost 6 bases and J lost 0 bases. Germline lookup yields CDR1 LNHDA and CDR2 SQIVND (reference sequence). Written as DNA, the CDR3 is TGTGCCAGTAGCCCCTCTGGCGGCGGACAGGGACTCTCTGGAAACACCATATATTTT. Translated: CASSPSGGGQGLSGNTIYF.

This clone turned up a few times. The chain uses TRBV18 and TRBJ2-1, with 9 bases matching TRBD2. The CDR3 is 14 residues long. J was trimmed by 5 bases and V by 3 bases; bases with no gene match: 2. Germline V lookup: CDR1 KGHSH, CDR2 LQKENI. CDR3 sequence: CASSPAGGDNEQFF. CDR3 sequence (DNA): TGTGCCAGCTCACCGGCGGGGGGGGACAATGAGCAGTTCTTC.

This clone came up a few times. This rearrangement joins TRBV5-6 to TRBJ2-2; 9 bases line up with TRBD1. CDR3 length equals 15 residues. V lost 2 bases, J lost 6 bases, and 5 bases stayed unmatched. CDR1 and CDR2 from the germline V gene are SGHDT and YYEEEE. CDR3 sequence (DNA): TGTGCCAGCAGCTTTGGGACAGGGTATCCCGGGGAGCTGTTTTTT. Amino acids: CASSFGTGYPGELFF.

This clone has more than one count but fewer than ten. The chain carries TRBV7-2 and TRBJ2-7; 8 bases match TRBD1. Germline V gives CDR1 SGHTA, CDR2 FQGNSA. This CDR3 is built from 14 residues. V trimming: 4 bases; J trimming: 3 bases; junction bases outside the gene matches: 5. Here the CDR3 reads CASSWGQVGYEQYF. Here the CDR3 DNA reads TGTGCCAGCAGCTGGGGACAGGTGGGCTACGAGCAGTACTTC. The whole variable domain, remainder taken from reference TRBV7-2 and TRBJ2-7, is GAGVSQSPSNKVTEKGKDVELRCDPISGHTALYWYRQSLGQGLEFLIYFQGNSAPDKSGLPSDRFSAERTGGSVSTLTIQRTQQEDSAVYLCASSWGQVGYEQYFGPGTRLTVT.

A single count supports this clone. This chain links TRBV5-1 with TRBJ2-5; TRBD2 agrees at 10 bases. This CDR3 has 16 residues. Losses at the gene ends were 3 bases for V and 3 bases for J; bases not matched to a gene: 8. Looked up from germline, CDR1 is SGHRS and CDR2 is YFSETQ. This chain's CDR3 is CASSSSTSGIEETQYF. The CDR3 DNA is TGCGCCAGCAGCTCATCAACTAGCGGGATAGAAGAGACCCAGTACTTC.

The V and J genes are TRBV28 and TRBJ1-4; 10 bases are shared with TRBD1. This CDR3 contains 15 residues. Per the germline V gene, CDR1 is MDHEN and CDR2 is SYDVKM. Losses at the gene ends were 7 bases for V and 5 bases for J; bases not matched to a gene: 7. CDR3 residues: CASTFPGQGNEKLFF. The DNA of the CDR3 is TGTGCCAGCACCTTCCCGGGACAGGGGAATGAAAAACTGTTTTTT.

The chain carries TRBV2 and TRBJ2-7, with 7 bases aligning to TRBD1. After removal of 11 bases from V and 2 bases from J, the junction contained 6 bases not matched to a gene. Germline V gives CDR1 SNHLY, CDR2 FYNNEI. This CDR3 has 12 amino acids. The CDR3 protein is CAGRDRPYEQYF. The CDR3 DNA follows: TGTGCCGGTCGGGACAGACCCTACGAGCAGTACTTC.

This clone was counted at least ten times. The V call is TRBV7-9, the J call TRBJ2-4; 10 nucleotides line up with TRBD2. The germline V gene encodes CDR1 SEHNR and CDR2 FQNEAQ (reference sequence). This CDR3 spans 13 amino acids. V was pared by 8 bases and J by 8 bases, with 6 bases of the junction left unmatched. The CDR3 nucleotides read TGTGCCAGCTCCCTAGCGGGGGAGGACATTCAGTACTTC. It yields the protein CASSLAGEDIQYF. Full variable domain (rest looked up from reference TRBV7-9 and TRBJ2-4): DTGVSQNPRHKITKRGQNVTFRCDPISEHNRLYWYRQTLGQGPEFLTYFQNEAQLEKSRLLSDRFSAERPKGSFSTLEIQRTEQGDSAMYLCASSLAGEDIQYFGAGTRLSVL.

This clone was found a few times. This chain connects TRBV5-1 to TRBJ2-1, with 11 bases fitting TRBD2. This CDR3 comprises 15 residues. V shed 3 bases and J 7 bases; nucleotides not matched to a gene: 6. The V gene's germline CDR1 is SGHRS and CDR2 YFSETQ. The CDR3 sequence is CASSSYSGRGNEQFF. Written as DNA, the CDR3 is TGCGCCAGCAGCTCGTATAGCGGGAGGGGAAATGAGCAGTTCTTC.

This chain connects TRBV4-2 to TRBJ2-1; 9 bases fit TRBD2. The V gene end was trimmed by 6 bases and the J gene end by 9 bases; junction bases not matched to a gene: 12. Germline values: CDR1 LGHNA, CDR2 YNFKEQ. The CDR3 contains 15 residues. Here the CDR3 reads CASRPPGTSIGEQFF. As DNA, the CDR3 is TGTGCCAGCAGACCGCCGGGGACTAGCATAGGTGAGCAGTTCTTC.